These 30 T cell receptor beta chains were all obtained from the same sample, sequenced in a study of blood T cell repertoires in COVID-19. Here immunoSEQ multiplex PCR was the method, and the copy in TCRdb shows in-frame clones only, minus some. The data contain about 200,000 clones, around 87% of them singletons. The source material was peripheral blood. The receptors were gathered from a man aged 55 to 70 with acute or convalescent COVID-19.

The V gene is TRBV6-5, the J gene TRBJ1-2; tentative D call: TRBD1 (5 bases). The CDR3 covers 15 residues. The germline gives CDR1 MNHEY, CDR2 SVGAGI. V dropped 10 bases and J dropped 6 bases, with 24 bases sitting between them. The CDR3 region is CATTWRGGIRNGYTF. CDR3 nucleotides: TGTGCCACCACGTGGCGCGGGGGGATACGAAATGGCTACACCTTC.

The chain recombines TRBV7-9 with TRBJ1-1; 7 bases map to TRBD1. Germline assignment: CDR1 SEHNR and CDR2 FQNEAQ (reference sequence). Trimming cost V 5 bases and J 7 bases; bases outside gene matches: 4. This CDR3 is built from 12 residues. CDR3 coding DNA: TGTGCCAGCAGCAAGGGACAGTTTGAAGCTTTCTTT. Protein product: CASSKGQFEAFF.

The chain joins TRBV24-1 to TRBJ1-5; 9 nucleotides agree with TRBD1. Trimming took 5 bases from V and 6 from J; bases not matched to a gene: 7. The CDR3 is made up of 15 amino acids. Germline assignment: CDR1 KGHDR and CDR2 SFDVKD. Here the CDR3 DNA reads TGTGCCACCAGTGCCGGGACAGGGATTGGTCAGCCCCAGCATTTT. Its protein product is CATSAGTGIGQPQHF.

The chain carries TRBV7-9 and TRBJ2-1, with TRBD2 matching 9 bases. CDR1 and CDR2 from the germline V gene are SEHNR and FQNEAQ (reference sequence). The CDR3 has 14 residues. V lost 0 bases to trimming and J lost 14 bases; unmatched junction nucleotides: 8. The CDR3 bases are TGTGCCAGCAGCTTAGCGCGGGGGGGCTGGTCGGAGTTCTTC. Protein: CASSLARGGWSEFF.

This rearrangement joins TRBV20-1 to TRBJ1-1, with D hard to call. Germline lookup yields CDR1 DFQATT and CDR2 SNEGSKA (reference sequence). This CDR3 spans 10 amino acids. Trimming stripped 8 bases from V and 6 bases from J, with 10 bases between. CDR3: CSLRAAEAFF. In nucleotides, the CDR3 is TGCAGTCTGCGGGCGGCTGAAGCTTTCTTT.

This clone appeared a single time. CDR3 DNA: TGCGCCAGCAGCGGAACAGGGACAGGGTCGGCCGAGCAGTACTTC. Amino acid sequence: CASSGTGTGSAEQYF. The chain couples TRBV5-1 to TRBJ2-7; 9 nucleotides align to TRBD1. The CDR3 has 15 residues. V was clipped by 4 bases and J by 6 bases; unmatched bases: 11. The germline V gene has CDR1 SGHRS and CDR2 YFSETQ.

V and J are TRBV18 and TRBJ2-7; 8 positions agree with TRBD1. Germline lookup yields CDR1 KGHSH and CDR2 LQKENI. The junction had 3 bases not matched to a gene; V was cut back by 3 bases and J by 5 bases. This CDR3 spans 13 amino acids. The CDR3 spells CASSPDRGNEQYF. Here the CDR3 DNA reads TGTGCCAGCTCACCCGACAGGGGCAACGAGCAGTACTTC.

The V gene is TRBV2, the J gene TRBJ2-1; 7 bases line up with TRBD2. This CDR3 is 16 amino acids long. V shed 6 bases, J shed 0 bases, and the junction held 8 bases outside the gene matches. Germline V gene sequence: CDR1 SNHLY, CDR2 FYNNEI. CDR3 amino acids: CASRRAGYSSYNEQFF. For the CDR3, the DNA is TGTGCCAGCAGACGAGCGGGGTATAGCTCCTACAATGAGCAGTTCTTC.

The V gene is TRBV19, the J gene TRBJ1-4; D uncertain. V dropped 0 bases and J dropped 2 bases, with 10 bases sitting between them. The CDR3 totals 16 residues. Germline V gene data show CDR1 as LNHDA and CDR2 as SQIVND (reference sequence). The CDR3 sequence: CASSIDTRKTNEKLFF. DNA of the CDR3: TGTGCCAGTAGTATAGATACCAGGAAGACTAATGAAAAACTGTTTTTT.

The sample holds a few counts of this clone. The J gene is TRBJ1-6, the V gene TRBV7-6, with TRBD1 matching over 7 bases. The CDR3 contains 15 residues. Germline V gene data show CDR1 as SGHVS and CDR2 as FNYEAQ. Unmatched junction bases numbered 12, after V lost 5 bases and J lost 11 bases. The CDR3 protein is CASSPNLQGTAPLHF. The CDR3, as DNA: TGTGCCAGCAGCCCAAATCTACAGGGGACGGCACCCCTCCACTTT.

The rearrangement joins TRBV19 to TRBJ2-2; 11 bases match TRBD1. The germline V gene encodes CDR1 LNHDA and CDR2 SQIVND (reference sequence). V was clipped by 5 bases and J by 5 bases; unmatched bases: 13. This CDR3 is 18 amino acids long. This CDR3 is CASSPRTGGMGRTGELFF. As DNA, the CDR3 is TGTGCCAGTAGTCCACGGACAGGGGGCATGGGTCGGACCGGGGAGCTGTTTTTT. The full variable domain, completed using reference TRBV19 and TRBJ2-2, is DGGITQSPKYLFRKEGQNVTLSCEQNLNHDAMYWYRQDPGQGLRLIYYSQIVNDFQKGDIAEGYSVSREKKESFPLTVTSAQKNPTAFYLCASSPRTGGMGRTGELFFGEGSRLTVL.

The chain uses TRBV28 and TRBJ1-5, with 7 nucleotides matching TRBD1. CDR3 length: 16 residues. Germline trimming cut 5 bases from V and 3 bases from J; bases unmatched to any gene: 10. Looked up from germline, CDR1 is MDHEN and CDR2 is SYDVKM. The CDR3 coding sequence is TGTGCCAGCAGTCCTTATGGGGGACAGCTCAATCAGCCCCAGCATTTT. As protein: CASSPYGGQLNQPQHF.

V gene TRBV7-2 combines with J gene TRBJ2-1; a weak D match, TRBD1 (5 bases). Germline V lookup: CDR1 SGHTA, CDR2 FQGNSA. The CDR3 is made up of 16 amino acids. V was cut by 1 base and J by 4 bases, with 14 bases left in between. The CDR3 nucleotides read TGTGCCAGCAGCTTAGTAGGGCGCGCAGGGTACAATGAGCAGTTCTTC. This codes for CASSLVGRAGYNEQFF.

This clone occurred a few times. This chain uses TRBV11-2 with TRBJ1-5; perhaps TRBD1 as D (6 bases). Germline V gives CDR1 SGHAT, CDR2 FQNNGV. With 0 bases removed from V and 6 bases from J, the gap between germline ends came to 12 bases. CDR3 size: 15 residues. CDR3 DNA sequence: TGTGCCAGCAGCTTAGAGGGCGACAGGTTTCAGCCCCAGCATTTT. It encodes CASSLEGDRFQPQHF. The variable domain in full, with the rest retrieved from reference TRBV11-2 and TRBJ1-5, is EAGVAQSPRYKIIEKRQSVAFWCNPISGHATLYWYQQILGQGPKLLIQFQNNGVVDDSQLPKDRFSAERLKGVDSTLKIQPAKLEDSAVYLCASSLEGDRFQPQHFGDGTRLSIL.

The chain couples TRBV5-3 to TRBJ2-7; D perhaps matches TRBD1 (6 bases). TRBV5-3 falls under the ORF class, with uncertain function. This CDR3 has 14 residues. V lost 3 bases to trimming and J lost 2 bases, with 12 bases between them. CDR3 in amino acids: CARSWRQEPYEQYF. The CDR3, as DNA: TGTGCCAGAAGCTGGAGACAGGAACCCTACGAGCAGTACTTC.

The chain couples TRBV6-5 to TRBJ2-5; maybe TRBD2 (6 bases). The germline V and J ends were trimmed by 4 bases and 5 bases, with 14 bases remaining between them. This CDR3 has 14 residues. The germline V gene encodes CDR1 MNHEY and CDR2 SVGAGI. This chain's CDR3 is CASSSTRLGETQYF. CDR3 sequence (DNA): TGTGCCAGCAGTTCCACCCGACTAGGGGAGACCCAGTACTTC.

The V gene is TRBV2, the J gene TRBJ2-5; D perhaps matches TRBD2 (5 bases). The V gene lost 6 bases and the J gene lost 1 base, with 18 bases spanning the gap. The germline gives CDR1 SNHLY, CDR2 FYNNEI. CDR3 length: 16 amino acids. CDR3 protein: CASRSGTLTSQETQYF. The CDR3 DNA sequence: TGTGCCAGCAGAAGCGGTACGCTAACCAGCCAAGAGACCCAGTACTTC.

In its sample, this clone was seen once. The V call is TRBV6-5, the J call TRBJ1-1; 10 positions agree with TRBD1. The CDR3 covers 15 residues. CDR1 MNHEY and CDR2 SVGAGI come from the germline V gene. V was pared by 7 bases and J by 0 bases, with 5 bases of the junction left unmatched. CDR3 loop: CASKLTGGMNTEAFF. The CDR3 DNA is TGTGCCAGCAAGCTGACAGGGGGCATGAACACTGAAGCTTTCTTT.

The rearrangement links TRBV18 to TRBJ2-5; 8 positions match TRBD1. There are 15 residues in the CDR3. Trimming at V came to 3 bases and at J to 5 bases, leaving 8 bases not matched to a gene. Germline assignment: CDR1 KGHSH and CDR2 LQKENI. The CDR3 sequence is CASSPGQGIRETQYF. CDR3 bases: TGTGCCAGCTCACCCGGACAGGGTATACGGGAGACCCAGTACTTC.

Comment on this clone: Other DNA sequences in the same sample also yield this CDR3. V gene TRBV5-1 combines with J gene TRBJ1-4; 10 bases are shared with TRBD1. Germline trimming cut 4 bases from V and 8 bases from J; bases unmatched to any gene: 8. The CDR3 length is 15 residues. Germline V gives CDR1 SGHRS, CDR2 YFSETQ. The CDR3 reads CASSPGQGVGEKLFF. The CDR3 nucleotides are TGCGCCAGCAGCCCTGGACAGGGGGTGGGAGAAAAACTGTTTTTT.

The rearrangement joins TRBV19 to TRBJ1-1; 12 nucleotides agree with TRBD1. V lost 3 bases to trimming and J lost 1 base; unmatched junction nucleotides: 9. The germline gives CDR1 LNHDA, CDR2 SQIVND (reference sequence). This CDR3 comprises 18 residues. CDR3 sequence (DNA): TGTGCCAGTAGTATCCCGCGGGACAGGGGGCGTACGAACACTGAAGCTTTCTTT. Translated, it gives CASSIPRDRGRTNTEAFF.

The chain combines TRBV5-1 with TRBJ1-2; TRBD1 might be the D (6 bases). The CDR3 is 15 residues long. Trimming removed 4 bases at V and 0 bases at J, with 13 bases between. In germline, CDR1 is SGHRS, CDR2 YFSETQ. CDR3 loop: CASSPGAGANYGYTF. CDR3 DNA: TGCGCCAGCAGCCCAGGGGCCGGAGCTAACTATGGCTACACCTTC.

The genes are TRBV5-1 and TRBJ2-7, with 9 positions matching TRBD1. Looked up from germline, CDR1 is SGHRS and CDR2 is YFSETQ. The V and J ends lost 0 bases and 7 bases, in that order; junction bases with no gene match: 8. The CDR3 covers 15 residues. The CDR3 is CASSLGTGVLREQYF. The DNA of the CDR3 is TGCGCCAGCAGCTTGGGGACAGGGGTGTTACGGGAGCAGTACTTC.

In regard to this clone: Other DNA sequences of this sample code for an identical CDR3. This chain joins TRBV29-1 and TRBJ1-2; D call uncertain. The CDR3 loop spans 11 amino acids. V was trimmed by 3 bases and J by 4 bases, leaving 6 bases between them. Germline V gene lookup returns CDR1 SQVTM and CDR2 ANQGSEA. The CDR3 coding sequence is TGCAGCGTTGAGGAGGGCTATGGCTACACCTTC. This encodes CSVEEGYGYTF.

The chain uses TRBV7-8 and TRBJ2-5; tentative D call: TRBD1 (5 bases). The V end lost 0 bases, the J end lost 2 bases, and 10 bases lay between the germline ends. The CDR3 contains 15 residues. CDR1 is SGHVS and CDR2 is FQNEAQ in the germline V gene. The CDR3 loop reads CASSLAPQGQETQYF. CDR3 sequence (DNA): TGTGCCAGCAGCTTAGCCCCCCAGGGACAAGAGACCCAGTACTTC.

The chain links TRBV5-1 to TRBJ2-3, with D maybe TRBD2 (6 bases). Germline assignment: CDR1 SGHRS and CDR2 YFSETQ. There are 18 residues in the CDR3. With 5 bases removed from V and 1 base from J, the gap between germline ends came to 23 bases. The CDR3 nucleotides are TGCGCCAGCAGTTCGTCGGTCCTAGCGCGGCGGGGCACAGATACGCAGTATTTT. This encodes CASSSSVLARRGTDTQYF.

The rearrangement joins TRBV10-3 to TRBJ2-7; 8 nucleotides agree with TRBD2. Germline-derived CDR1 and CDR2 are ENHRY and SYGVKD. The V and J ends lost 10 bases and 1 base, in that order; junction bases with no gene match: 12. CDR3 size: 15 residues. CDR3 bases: TGTGCCAGCACCGGGGGGGAAATGGGATCCTACGAGCAGTACTTC. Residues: CASTGGEMGSYEQYF.

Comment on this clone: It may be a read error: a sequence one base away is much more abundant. CDR3 loop: CASSTRGNVVAGHTF. CDR3 nucleotides: TGTGCCAGCAGCACACGAGGGAATGTGGTTGCTGGCCACACCTTC. The chain couples TRBV7-9 to TRBJ1-2; no definite D call. CDR1 is SEHNR, CDR2 FQNEAQ, per germline (reference sequence). The CDR3 is made up of 15 amino acids.

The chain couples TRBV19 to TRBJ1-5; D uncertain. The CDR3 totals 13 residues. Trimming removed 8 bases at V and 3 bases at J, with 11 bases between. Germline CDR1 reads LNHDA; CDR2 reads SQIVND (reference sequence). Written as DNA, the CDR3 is TGTGCCAGTTCCCGACGGGACAATCAGCCCCAGCATTTT. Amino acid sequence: CASSRRDNQPQHF.

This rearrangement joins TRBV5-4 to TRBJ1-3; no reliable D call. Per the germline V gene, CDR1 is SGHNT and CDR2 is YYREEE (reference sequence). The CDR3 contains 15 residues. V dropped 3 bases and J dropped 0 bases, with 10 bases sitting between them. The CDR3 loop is CASSYGGSSGNTIYF. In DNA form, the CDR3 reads TGTGCCAGCAGCTATGGAGGGAGCTCTGGAAACACCATATATTTT.